This TCR beta chain is from a study of blood T cell repertoires in COVID-19. Study-level information: Spain, Italy and the United States supplied samples that represented acute and convalescent COVID-19. T cells, B-cell-depleted T cells, or PBMCs supplied cDNA or gDNA.

This clone was found once. Trimming took 4 bases from V and 4 from J, leaving 8 bases between them. This CDR3 is built from 13 residues. Germline values: CDR1 WSHSY, CDR2 SAAADI. Original methodology: Nucleated cell counts were estimated from reference gene primer amplification. Profiling relied on immunoSEQ multiplex PCR, and the TCRdb table lists in-frame clones only, not all of them. Clone size and the V and J calls come from that table; the DNA yielded D and trimming. The sample holds some 220,000 clones, about 80% seen once. The origin of this receptor is a woman aged 25 to 39 who had recovered from COVID-19. The gene calls are TRBV10-2 and TRBJ2-1, with a possible D match to TRBD1 (6 bases). Sample: peripheral blood. CDR3 sequence: CASSGTDYNEQFF. Written as DNA, the CDR3 is TGCGCCAGCAGTGGGACAGATTACAATGAGCAGTTCTTC.